The entry below gives a single T cell receptor (beta chain) sequence along with its context. The junction departs from the called germline gene at one end, perhaps through a read error. This sample is drawn from a study of CD8 T cells in Susac syndrome. Looked up from germline, CDR1 is LGHDT and CDR2 is YNNKEL (reference sequence). The CDR3 covers 11 residues. Random-hexamer reverse transcription was applied to 0.5 to 1 ug RNA. Coverage of TCR beta CDR3 amplification by immunoSEQ multiplex PCR extended to 54 Vbeta and 13 Jbeta. TCRdb ran MiXCR on the immunoSEQ multiplex PCR reads and lists one entry per CDR3 protein. This table has around 190,000 distinct CDR3 sequences, 85% to 95% appearing once. Negative isolation was applied to CD8+ and CD4+ T cells, and FACS enrichment was applied to TEMRA cells.

The source material was CD4+ T cells from PBMCs. V and J are TRBV3-1 and TRBJ2-5; D uncertain. The source is a human donor in good health. The CDR3 loop reads CASSHQEAQYF. In nucleotides, the CDR3 is TGTGCCAGCAGCCACCAAGAGGCCCAGTACTTC.